This TCR beta chain was recovered during a study of blood T cells in healthy people across ages. A few counts support this clonotype. Combining a sample-barcoded 5' primer with a J-beta primer mix, a second PCR ran for about 6 to 11 cycles. TCRdb called the 5' RACE reads again in MiXCR, with one record for every CDR3 protein. The sample carries about a million distinct CDR3 sequences, 30% to 40% recorded once. The CDR3 loop spans 14 amino acids. The germline V and J ends were trimmed by 5 bases and 2 bases, with 14 bases remaining between them. Per the germline V gene, CDR1 is DFQATT and CDR2 is SNEGSKA (reference sequence).

Sequencing was performed on blood. This chain links TRBV20-1 with TRBJ2-3; D remains ambiguous. The receptor was derived from a man aged 18 to 30 in good health. The CDR3 here is CSALNGPFTDTQYF. The CDR3 DNA reads TGCAGTGCTCTTAATGGACCCTTCACAGATACGCAGTATTTT.